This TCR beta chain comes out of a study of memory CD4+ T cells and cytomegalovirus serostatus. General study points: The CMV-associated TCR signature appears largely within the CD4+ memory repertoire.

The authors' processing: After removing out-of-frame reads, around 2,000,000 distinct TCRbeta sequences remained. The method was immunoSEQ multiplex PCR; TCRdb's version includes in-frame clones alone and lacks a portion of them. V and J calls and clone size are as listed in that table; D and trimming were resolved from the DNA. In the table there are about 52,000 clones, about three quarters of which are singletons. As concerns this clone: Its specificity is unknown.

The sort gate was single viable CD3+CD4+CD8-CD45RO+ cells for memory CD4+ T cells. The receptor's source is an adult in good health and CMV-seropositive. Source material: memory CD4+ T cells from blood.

The CDR3 loop reads CATSSGGQETQYF. The CDR3 region has the DNA TGTGCCACCTCGTCGGGGGGTCAAGAGACCCAGTACTTC. The chain combines TRBV15 with TRBJ2-5; 7 nucleotides align to TRBD2. This CDR3 comprises 13 residues. J was trimmed by 2 bases and V by 8 bases; bases with no gene match: 5. CDR1 is LNHNV and CDR2 is YYDKDF in the germline V gene (reference sequence).